This T cell receptor beta chain was observed in a study of cytomegalovirus exposure and HLA in healthy donors listed by TCRdb under 2017. Context from the whole study: According to an earlier analysis of a few hundred of the donors, roughly 180 million T cells yielded 95 million to 140 million unique TCR beta sequences and approximately 300 Gb of sequence data. Of the roughly 410 genotyped donors, 80% to 90% were placed in the genetic ancestry cluster associated with self-reported Caucasian donors. An early release covering roughly 600 HLA-typed donors comprised 300 to 350 gigabases of sequencing data and roughly 85 million unique TCR sequences. The study aimed to test whether cataloging public T cell receptors could reveal signatures of past pathogen exposure. Typing coverage varied by locus: roughly 620-640 donors for A, B, C, DRB1 and DQB1; around 560 for DQA1; around 610 for DPA1; roughly 450 for DPB1. All discovery cohort repertoires had been generated on a single sequencing platform. Rather than drawing on any new phenotypic data, the later analysis identified candidate immune exposures from TCR beta sequences and the way those sequences occurred across donors. In addition to the first cohort of 666 subjects, a separate validation cohort of 120 different subjects was used. Because of strong linkage in the cohort, a handful of DR-DQ haplotypes were treated as single units for association and clustering. A later analysis re-examined previously published TCR beta repertoires from several hundred donors and added high-resolution HLA genotyping to investigate patterns of TCR occurrence. Among roughly 370 genotyped donors of the cohort, an average of roughly 240,000 unique TCR beta nucleotide sequences were sequenced per donor, roughly 20% of them non-productive. Genome-wide SNP genotypes for about 65% of the 666 donors were used in a later genetic analysis, which treated that subset as a discovery cohort. The T cell repertoires of 666 subjects were profiled by immunosequencing and related to cytomegalovirus serostatus. Alongside the repertoire data, information on donor age, sex, ethnicity and CMV serostatus was compiled. HLA typing covered class I and class II loci at four-digit resolution. To decide whether each TCR beta V gene segment behaved as functional or pseudogenic, an earlier analysis of some 570 of the donors relied on high-throughput TCR beta sequencing. To predict cytomegalovirus infection status, the study brought together high-throughput TCR immunosequencing, statistical association of individual TCRs with disease status, and machine learning.

To note about this clone: The antigen it recognizes is unknown. No clone much larger than this one lies a single base away; base qualities are absent.

The cohort consisted of 650 to 700 healthy bone marrow donors. At the time of sampling, every cohort member was nominally healthy, though immune exposures that went unrecorded were likely present. The donor tested CMV seronegative, placing the donor among the 352 seronegative members of the cohort. A peripheral blood sample was provided by each donor, and peripheral blood mononuclear cells were used for TCR beta sequencing. The Qiagen DNeasy Blood Extraction Kit was used to extract genomic DNA from the blood cell samples. Library preparation employed the immunoSEQ multiplex PCR assay. The multiplex PCR relied on a mix of 60 forward primers for TCR Vbeta segments and 13 reverse primers for TCR Jbeta segments. Amplification of the CDR3 region of rearranged TCR beta genes was performed with a multiplex PCR assay on genomic DNA. On the Illumina HiSeq System, the amplified TCR beta libraries were sequenced as 87-base-pair reads. Per the authors' processing: A later analysis counted 65 million to 90 million unique TCR beta chains across the 666 repertoires, and some 11 million of these chains were shared by at least two donors. A nearest-neighbor algorithm error-corrected the raw reads and collapsed the reads into unique sequences, merging closely related sequences to remove PCR and sequencing errors. To assign V, D and J gene segments, CDR3 sequences were aligned to IMGT reference sequences. For a sequence to be retained, at least a six-nucleotide match to both a V gene segment and a J gene segment was required. A rearrangement was called productive if the CDR3 had no stop codons and remained in frame with V and J, and every other rearrangement was called non-productive. CDR3 was defined according to IMGT convention as the region running from the second conserved V-encoded cysteine to the conserved J-encoded phenylalanine. The earlier analysis of more than 450 of the donors excluded sequences that lacked an unambiguous match to a single V gene segment. In an earlier analysis of several hundred of the donors, V segments were called functional above 56.7% productive rearrangements and were called segregating when the between-donor standard deviation exceeded 5%. A statistical classification framework was built for diagnosing cytomegalovirus status from the catalog of TCR beta chain sequences. V and J gene assignment, in a later analysis, came from comparing TCR nucleotide sequences with IMGT/GENE-DB human TR gene sequences. In a later analysis, CDR3 sequences and most-parsimonious VDJ recombination scenarios were assigned using the TCRdist pipeline. In a later analysis, each TCR beta chain was defined by its CDR3 amino acid sequence together with its V-gene family, and reads lacking a unique V-gene family were excluded. A later analysis removed 592 highly shared, low-generation-probability nucleotide sequences to deal with suspected cross-contamination and a sequencing artifact. In a later analysis, a clonal expansion index was calculated for each public chain from normalized within-repertoire ranks of inferred template counts. In a later analysis, generation probabilities were computed with a VDJ recombination model fitted to out-of-frame rearrangements, and the resulting probabilities were checked against IGoR. Hypergeometric tests were used in a later analysis to score TCR-TCR, TCR-HLA and TCR-CMV co-occurrence, with a repertoire-size bias correction applied to the TCR pairs. In a later analysis, false discovery rates were estimated by permuting HLA or CMV assignments 20 times. In a later analysis, co-occurring TCRs were grouped using DBSCAN, with TCRdist sequence similarity added in when clustering inside HLA-allele-positive subsets. Repertoires with fewer than 30,000 or more than 120,000 public chains were left out of co-occurrence clustering, as were four to six repertoires with anomalous nucleotide sharing. Held by TCRdb, this immuneACCESS table contains in-frame sequences only and omits some clones. Under half of the omission traces to an unresolved V gene where checked; the cause of the rest is unknown. V and J calls and clone size are those listed in that table; D and trimming were worked out from the DNA. For this sample there are approximately 130,000 clones; about 85% appear just once. Under 2% of the sample comes from the top ten.

Study-wide conclusions, independent of this receptor: An earlier analysis of several hundred of the donors showed that most TCR beta V segments appeared in productive rearrangements either about 87% or about 30% of the time, which broadly matched IMGT annotations. When HLA alleles, especially DR and DQ, strongly co-occurred, TCR associations were difficult to assign to individual alleles. CMV serostatus was the only immune exposure information available for the cohort. The cohort was sequenced for TCR beta chains only, and without alpha or paired-chain data the features that could be detected were limited. The classifier was reported to diagnose cytomegalovirus status with high specificity and sensitivity in both the original and validation cohorts. According to the authors, the approach could potentially be generalized to other disease states and immunological phenotypes. At a false discovery rate of 0.05, a later analysis linked fewer than 20,000 TCR beta sequences to specific HLA alleles. Most TCR sequences were observed very rarely across donors, whereas some public TCRs were present in many individuals. Correlated functional status among segregating V segments might be attributable to linkage disequilibrium, but an unknown experimental factor could not be ruled out. Three of the identified cytomegalovirus-associated TCR beta chains were confirmed in vitro to be specific for cytomegalovirus antigens. According to a later analysis, parvovirus B19, influenza, CMV and Epstein-Barr virus appeared linked to several top co-occurrence clusters. The presence/absence analyses assumed that sequencing depth was roughly uniform across donors, and that assumption may not be true. A group of highly shared sequence variants was considered likely to be a technical artifact of the sequencing pipeline. The earlier analysis of almost 600 of the donors excluded roughly 17 rarely observed V segments, including chromosome 9 orphons, because counts were too low. V-gene and J-gene trimming of TCR beta chains was associated with a missense DCLRE1C variant in a later genetic analysis, and the association was replicated in an independent cohort. A later analysis found that TCR association rates varied across HLA loci, with DRB1 alleles showing the most associated TCRs and HLA-C alleles the fewest. According to a later genetic analysis, donors in an Asian-associated ancestry cluster had fewer N-insertions in productive TCRs than the approximately 610-donor mean. A further reported finding was that TCR beta sequences accurately predicted the HLA-A and HLA-B alleles for most subjects in the first cohort. Because some donors lacked HLA typing at each locus, the association tests relied only on the typed subset. A total of around 150 TCR beta chains were listed by the study as associated with cytomegalovirus. A later analysis found that most CMV-associated TCR beta chains appeared HLA-restricted, with HLA associations seemingly driven largely by CMV exposure. A later analysis found that HLA-associated TCR beta chains were more clonally expanded and had lower generation probabilities than equally common non-associated chains.

This clonotype was obtained from a boy aged 5-17 years in good health and CMV-seronegative. Input material: PBMCs.

The encoded CDR3 is CASSFAGSNEKLFF. The DNA reads TGCGCCAGCAGCTTTGCGGGGAGTAATGAAAAACTGTTTTTT. The chain joins TRBV5-1 to TRBJ1-4; the D segment cannot be called with confidence. Taken from cysteine to phenylalanine, the CDR3 has 14 residues. Left in the record is the CDR3 DNA by itself, 42 bases read in frame from the first base. V and J lose 2 bases and 4 bases, and a span of 9 bases separates them. Looking up the germline V gene yields CDR1 SGHRS and CDR2 YFSETQ. Reference TRBV5-1 and TRBJ1-4 genes cover what lies past the CDR3, so the full variable domain is KAGVTQTPRYLIKTRGQQVTLSCSPISGHRSVSWYQQTPGQGLQFLFEYFSETQRNKGNFPGRFSGRQFSNSRSEMNVSTLELGDSALYLCASSFAGSNEKLFFGSGTQLSVL.